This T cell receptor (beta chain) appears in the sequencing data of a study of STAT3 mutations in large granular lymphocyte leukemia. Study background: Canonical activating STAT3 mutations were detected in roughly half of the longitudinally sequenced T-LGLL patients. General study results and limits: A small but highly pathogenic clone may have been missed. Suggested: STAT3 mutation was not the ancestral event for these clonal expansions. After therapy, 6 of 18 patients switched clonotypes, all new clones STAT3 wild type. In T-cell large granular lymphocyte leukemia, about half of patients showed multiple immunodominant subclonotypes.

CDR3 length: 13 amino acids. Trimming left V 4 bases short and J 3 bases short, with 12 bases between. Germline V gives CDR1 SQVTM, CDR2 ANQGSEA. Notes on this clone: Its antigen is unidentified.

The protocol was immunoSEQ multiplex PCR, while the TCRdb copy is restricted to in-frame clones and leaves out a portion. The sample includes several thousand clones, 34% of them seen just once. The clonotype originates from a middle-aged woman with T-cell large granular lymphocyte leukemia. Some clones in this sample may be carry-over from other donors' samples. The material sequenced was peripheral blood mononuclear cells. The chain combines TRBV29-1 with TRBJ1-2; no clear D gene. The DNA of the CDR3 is TGCAGCGTTGTCGGGGTTGCTGACTATGGCTACACCTTC. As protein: CSVVGVADYGYTF.